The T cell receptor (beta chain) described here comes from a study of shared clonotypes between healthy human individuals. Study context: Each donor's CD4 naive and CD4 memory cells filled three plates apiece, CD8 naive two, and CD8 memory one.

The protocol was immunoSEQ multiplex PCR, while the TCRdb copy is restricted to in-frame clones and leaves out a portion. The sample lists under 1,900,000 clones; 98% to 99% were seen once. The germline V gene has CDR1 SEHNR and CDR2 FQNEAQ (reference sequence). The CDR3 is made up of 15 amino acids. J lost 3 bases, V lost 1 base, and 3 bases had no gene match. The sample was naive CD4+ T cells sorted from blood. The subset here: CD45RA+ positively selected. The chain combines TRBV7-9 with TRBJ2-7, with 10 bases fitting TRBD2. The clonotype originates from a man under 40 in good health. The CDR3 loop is CASSLEASGSYEQYF. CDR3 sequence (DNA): TGTGCCAGCAGCTTAGAGGCTAGCGGGAGCTACGAGCAGTACTTC.